The 25 T cell receptor beta chains reported below all come from one sample, sequenced in a study of OX40 agonist ivuxolimab in advanced cancers. Sequencing was performed with immunoSEQ multiplex PCR; in TCRdb, only in-frame clones are kept and a portion is missing. The profile shows roughly 70,000 clones, approximately 78% of them singletons. Here the sequenced sample was CD4+ or CD8+ T cells sorted from blood, taken in a trial of the OX40 agonist ivuxolimab. The receptor set was obtained from an adult with an advanced solid tumor such as melanoma, head and neck, liver or kidney cancer.

Sample share makes this clone medium-sized. The J gene is TRBJ1-3, the V gene TRBV27; TRBD1 is a possible D gene (5 bases). Between the trimmed V and J ends, which lost 7 bases and 4 bases, there was a span of 11 bases. Germline-derived CDR1 and CDR2 are MNHEY and SMNVEV (reference sequence). The CDR3 runs to 13 residues. The DNA of the CDR3 is TGTGCCAGCATTCTGAACAGGGGAAACACCATATATTTT. Translation gives CASILNRGNTIYF.

The CDR3 DNA is TGTGCCAGCAGCTTAACTGCTCGGAGGGGGGAAAAACTGTTTTTT. Its translation: CASSLTARRGEKLFF. The genes are TRBV7-9 and TRBJ1-4, with D possibly matching TRBD1 (6 bases). CDR1 is SEHNR, CDR2 FQNEAQ, per germline (reference sequence). The CDR3 sequence is 15 residues long. The germline V and J ends were trimmed by 2 bases and 8 bases, with 15 bases remaining between them. Supplemented by reference TRBV7-9 and TRBJ1-4, the full variable domain reads DTGVSQNPRHKITKRGQNVTFRCDPISEHNRLYWYRQTLGQGPEFLTYFQNEAQLEKSRLLSDRFSAERPKGSFSTLEIQRTEQGDSAMYLCASSLTARRGEKLFFGSGTQLSVL.

The chain couples TRBV14 to TRBJ1-1, with D unresolved. In germline, CDR1 is SGHDN, CDR2 FVKESK. V was shortened by 4 bases and J by 2 bases, with 20 bases between the two germline ends. The CDR3 spans 17 residues. CDR3 in DNA: TGTGCCAGCAGCCTTGGGTTATGGGGAGGGCCTAACACTGAAGCTTTCTTT. It specifies CASSLGLWGGPNTEAFF.

The rearrangement links TRBV7-9 to TRBJ2-5; 10 nucleotides match TRBD1. V dropped 6 bases and J dropped 4; count of bases not matched to a gene: 8. CDR3 length: 15 residues. From germline, CDR1 is SEHNR and CDR2 FQNEAQ (reference sequence). The chain's CDR3 is CASSPGTGEGETQYF. DNA for the CDR3: TGTGCCAGCAGTCCGGGGACAGGGGAGGGAGAGACCCAGTACTTC.

V and J are TRBV5-4 and TRBJ1-1; D is possibly TRBD1 (6 bases). The germline V and J ends were trimmed by 2 bases and 2 bases, with 16 bases remaining between them. This CDR3 spans 16 amino acids. Per the germline V gene, CDR1 is SGHNT and CDR2 is YYREEE (reference sequence). The CDR3 protein is CASSFRGVEGNTEAFF. The CDR3 bases are TGTGCCAGCAGCTTCAGGGGCGTAGAGGGTAACACTGAAGCTTTCTTT. Variable domain in full (rest from reference TRBV5-4 and TRBJ1-1): ETGVTQSPTHLIKTRGQQVTLRCSSQSGHNTVSWYQQALGQGPQFIFQYYREEENGRGNFPPRFSGLQFPNYSSELNVNALELDDSALYLCASSFRGVEGNTEAFFGQGTRLTVV.

This chain uses TRBV10-3 with TRBJ1-5; 9 bases are a match to TRBD1. V lost 6 bases to trimming and J lost 3 bases; unmatched junction nucleotides: 3. The CDR3 length is 14 residues. Germline V gene sequence: CDR1 ENHRY, CDR2 SYGVKD. The DNA of the CDR3 is TGTGCCATCAGGGGGGACAGGGACAATCAGCCCCAGCATTTT. Translated, it gives CAIRGDRDNQPQHF.

This clone has a single count. The chain couples TRBV4-1 to TRBJ2-1, with TRBD2 matching 10 bases. This CDR3 contains 17 residues. Trimming cost V 5 bases and J 2 bases; bases outside gene matches: 9. Germline V lookup: CDR1 MGHRA, CDR2 YSYEKL. In DNA, the CDR3 is TGCGCCAGCAGCGTCGATTTAGCGGGGGGCCCCTACAATGAGCAGTTCTTC. Its protein is CASSVDLAGGPYNEQFF.

The rearrangement joins TRBV6-1 to TRBJ2-7, with unresolved D. This CDR3 spans 11 amino acids. The ends were cut back, 5 bases at V and 6 bases at J, with 8 bases in the middle. The germline V gene has CDR1 MNHNS and CDR2 SASEGT. The CDR3 region has the DNA TGTGCCAGCAGTTCCCGACTCGAGCAGTACTTC. Its protein is CASSSRLEQYF.

The V gene is TRBV2, the J gene TRBJ2-1; D may be TRBD1 (5 bases). This CDR3 comprises 17 residues. The germline V gene has CDR1 SNHLY and CDR2 FYNNEI. With 2 bases removed from V and 9 bases from J, the gap between germline ends came to 23 bases. The CDR3 DNA is TGTGCCAGCAGTGAATGGCCCCCCGGACAAGGGAACGGTGAGCAGTTCTTC. This sequence encodes CASSEWPPGQGNGEQFF. The full variable domain, completed using reference TRBV2 and TRBJ2-1, is EPEVTQTPSHQVTQMGQEVILRCVPISNHLYFYWYRQILGQKVEFLVSFYNNEISEKSEIFDDQFSVERPDGSNFTLKIRSTKLEDSAMYFCASSEWPPGQGNGEQFFGPGTRLTVL.

There are a few counts of this clone. This chain links TRBV29-1 with TRBJ1-3; D is ambiguous. CDR3 length: 13 amino acids. Trimming stripped 2 bases from V and 2 bases from J, with 7 bases between. The V gene's germline CDR1 is SQVTM and CDR2 ANQGSEA. In DNA form, the CDR3 reads TGCAGCGTTGAATACAGCACTGGAAACACCATATATTTT. The encoded protein is CSVEYSTGNTIYF.

V usage is TRBV18 and J usage is TRBJ1-2; the match to TRBD1 covers 10 bases. Germline loops: CDR1 KGHSH, CDR2 LQKENI. The CDR3 extends over 16 amino acids. The trim removed 0 bases at V and 7 bases at J, leaving 8 bases unmatched. The CDR3, as DNA: TGTGCCAGCTCACCACCGGGACAGGGGACGATTGGTGGCTACACCTTC. Its translation: CASSPPGQGTIGGYTF. Using reference TRBV18 and TRBJ1-2 for the parts outside the CDR3, the full variable domain is NAGVMQNPRHLVRRRGQEARLRCSPMKGHSHVYWYRQLPEEGLKFMVYLQKENIIDESGMPKERFSAEFPKEGPSILRIQQVVRGDSAAYFCASSPPGQGTIGGYTFGSGTRLTVV.

The chain links TRBV4-1 to TRBJ2-1; 11 nucleotides match TRBD2. The V and J ends lost 5 bases and 8 bases, in that order; junction bases with no gene match: 11. Germline CDR1 MGHRA, CDR2 YSYEKL. This CDR3 is 16 amino acids long. CDR3 sequence reads: CASSFTSGSRLDEQFF. In DNA form, the CDR3 reads TGCGCCAGCAGCTTTACTAGCGGGAGTCGTCTGGATGAGCAGTTCTTC.

This chain joins TRBV5-1 and TRBJ2-5, with D possibly TRBD2 on 5 matching bases. The CDR3 length is 13 residues. V was shortened by 4 bases and J by 2 bases, with 9 bases between the two germline ends. Germline V CDR1 and CDR2: SGHRS, YFSETQ. CDR3 loop: CASSIRGQETQYF. The CDR3 coding sequence is TGCGCCAGCAGCATTCGAGGGCAAGAGACCCAGTACTTC. The complete variable domain, with remaining parts taken from reference TRBV5-1 and TRBJ2-5, reads KAGVTQTPRYLIKTRGQQVTLSCSPISGHRSVSWYQQTPGQGLQFLFEYFSETQRNKGNFPGRFSGRQFSNSRSEMNVSTLELGDSALYLCASSIRGQETQYFGPGTRLLVL.

This chain joins TRBV5-6 and TRBJ2-7; TRBD2 is a possible D gene (5 bases). The V end lost 4 bases, the J end lost 9 bases, and 20 bases lay between the germline ends. In germline, CDR1 is SGHDT, CDR2 YYEEEE. CDR3 length: 14 amino acids. Written as DNA, the CDR3 is TGTGCCAGCAGCCCCTGGGAAAGTGCGGGCGCGCAGTACTTC. Encoded protein: CASSPWESAGAQYF.

J is TRBJ1-5 and V is TRBV28; the match to TRBD1 covers 7 bases. This CDR3 has 16 residues. V was clipped by 8 bases and J by 0 bases; unmatched bases: 10. Germline V CDR1 and CDR2: MDHEN, SYDVKM. CDR3 amino acids: CASRRGQTYSNQPQHF. CDR3 nucleotide sequence: TGTGCCAGCCGAAGGGGACAGACGTATAGCAATCAGCCCCAGCATTTT.

The gene calls are TRBV19 and TRBJ2-7, with 7 bases matching TRBD1. Germline V gene data show CDR1 as LNHDA and CDR2 as SQIVND (reference sequence). J was trimmed by 5 bases and V by 6 bases; bases with no gene match: 7. This CDR3 is built from 13 residues. The CDR3 spells CASRRQGSDEQYF. CDR3 nucleotide sequence: TGTGCCAGTAGAAGACAGGGCTCAGACGAGCAGTACTTC.

This clone was observed a few times. The rearrangement uses TRBV18 and TRBJ2-7, with a tentative D call TRBD2 (5 bases). The CDR3 spans 17 residues. Trimming left V 0 bases short and J 1 base short, with 16 bases between. The germline gives CDR1 KGHSH, CDR2 LQKENI. The chain's CDR3 is CASSPPMGAATSYEQYF. CDR3 sequence (DNA): TGTGCCAGCTCACCACCAATGGGAGCGGCAACATCCTACGAGCAGTACTTC.

The CDR3 here is CASSPGLAGFSYEQYF. CDR3 bases: TGTGCCAGCTCCCCGGGACTAGCGGGATTTTCCTACGAGCAGTACTTC. The J gene is TRBJ2-7, the V gene TRBV18, with 13 bases aligning to TRBD2. From germline, CDR1 is KGHSH and CDR2 LQKENI. CDR3 length equals 16 residues. Germline trimming cut 6 bases from V and 1 base from J; bases unmatched to any gene: 6.

The chain joins TRBV11-3 to TRBJ1-1; D unresolved. The CDR3 spans 13 residues. V lost 3 bases and J 1 base, leaving 6 bases between the germline ends. Germline V gene sequence: CDR1 SGHNT, CDR2 YENEEA. In nucleotides, the CDR3 is TGTGCCAGCAGCTTGACAACGAACACTGAAGCTTTCTTT. Translating gives CASSLTTNTEAFF.

The chain carries TRBV5-6 and TRBJ2-1, with 7 bases fitting TRBD1. Trimming removed 4 bases from V and 6 bases from J; junction bases left unmatched: 10. This CDR3 has 15 amino acids. Germline CDR1 and CDR2: SGHDT and YYEEEE. The CDR3 loop reads CASSALYRDSNEQFF. In DNA, the CDR3 is TGTGCCAGCAGCGCTCTTTACCGGGACAGCAATGAGCAGTTCTTC.

The CDR3 DNA is TGTGCCAGCAGCTTAGCCGCGACTAGCGGGGGGGGATTAGAGACCCAGTACTTC. This sequence encodes CASSLAATSGGGLETQYF. The chain carries TRBV7-2 and TRBJ2-5; 14 positions agree with TRBD2. This CDR3 is built from 18 residues. Germline CDR1 reads SGHTA; CDR2 reads FQGNSA. Losses at the gene ends were 0 bases for V and 4 bases for J; bases not matched to a gene: 7.

CDR3 loop: CASSPEGSGYGELFF. DNA for the CDR3: TGTGCCAGTTCTCCGGAGGGTAGCGGTTACGGGGAGCTGTTTTTT. The gene calls are TRBV19 and TRBJ2-2; D perhaps matches TRBD2 (6 bases). This CDR3 spans 15 amino acids. Germline V CDR1 and CDR2: LNHDA, SQIVND (reference sequence). V gave up 8 bases and J gave up 7 bases, with 20 bases separating them.

The chain combines TRBV19 with TRBJ2-1; D not resolved. Germline assignment: CDR1 LNHDA and CDR2 SQIVND (reference sequence). V gave up 0 bases and J gave up 0 bases, with 6 bases separating them. This CDR3 has 15 residues. Here the CDR3 DNA reads TGTGCCAGTAGTATAGAGGGTGCCTCCTACAATGAGCAGTTCTTC. Its protein product is CASSIEGASYNEQFF.

This chain connects TRBV5-5 to TRBJ2-5; 10 bases match TRBD2. The germline gives CDR1 SGHKS, CDR2 YYEKEE (reference sequence). J gave up 1 base and V 6 bases, and 9 bases lay outside the gene matches. CDR3 length: 16 residues. The CDR3 spells CASTLLAGQFQETQYF. DNA of the CDR3: TGTGCCAGCACCTTACTAGCGGGGCAATTCCAAGAGACCCAGTACTTC. Full variable domain (missing parts from reference TRBV5-5 and TRBJ2-5): DAGVTQSPTHLIKTRGQQVTLRCSPISGHKSVSWYQQVLGQGPQFIFQYYEKEERGRGNFPDRFSARQFPNYSSELNVNALLLGDSALYLCASTLLAGQFQETQYFGPGTRLLVL.

The CDR3 reads CASSLRTEQWNNEQFF. CDR3 DNA sequence: TGTGCCAGCAGTTTAAGAACTGAACAATGGAACAATGAGCAGTTCTTC. This chain connects TRBV27 to TRBJ2-1; D gene ambiguous. The germline CDR1 and CDR2 sequences are MNHEY and SMNVEV (reference sequence). V lost 2 bases and J 5 bases, leaving 16 bases between the germline ends. This CDR3 is 16 amino acids long.